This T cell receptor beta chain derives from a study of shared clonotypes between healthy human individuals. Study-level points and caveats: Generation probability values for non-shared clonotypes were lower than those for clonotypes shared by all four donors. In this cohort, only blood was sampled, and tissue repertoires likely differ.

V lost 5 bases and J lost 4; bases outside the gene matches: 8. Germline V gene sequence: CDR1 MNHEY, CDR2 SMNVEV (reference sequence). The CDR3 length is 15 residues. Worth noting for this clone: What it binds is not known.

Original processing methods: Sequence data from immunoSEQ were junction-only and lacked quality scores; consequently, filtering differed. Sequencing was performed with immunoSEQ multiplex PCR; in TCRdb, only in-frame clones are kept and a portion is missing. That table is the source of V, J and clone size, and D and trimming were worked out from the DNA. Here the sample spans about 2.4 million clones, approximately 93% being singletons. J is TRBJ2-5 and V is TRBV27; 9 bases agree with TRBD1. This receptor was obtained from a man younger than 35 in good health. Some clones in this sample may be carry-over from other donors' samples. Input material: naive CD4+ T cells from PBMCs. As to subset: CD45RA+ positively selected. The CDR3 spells CASSPDRGNPETQYF. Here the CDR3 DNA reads TGTGCCAGCAGTCCCGACAGGGGGAATCCAGAGACCCAGTACTTC.